This TCR beta chain was obtained from a study of Graves' ophthalmopathy and Graves' hyperthyroidism (dated by TCRdb to the late 2010s). For the study in its entirety: Peripheral blood was collected at initial diagnosis, before any treatment. The study used signatures of the TCR beta repertoire to tell Graves' ophthalmopathy apart from Graves' hyperthyroidism and to predict which patients would progress to ophthalmopathy. In total, 135 blood samples were TCR-sequenced: under 45 ophthalmopathy, approximately 75 hyperthyroidism and roughly 17 hyperthyroidism-to-ophthalmopathy patients. To explore V-J signatures that distinguish ophthalmopathy from hyperthyroidism, a discovery set of 100 patients was enrolled, made up of around 44 with ophthalmopathy and fewer than 60 with stable hyperthyroidism. The independent validation cohort included about 19 hyperthyroidism patients plus 17 patients who later progressed from hyperthyroidism to ophthalmopathy. In over 5 hyperthyroidism patients, the T-cell repertoire of thyroid tissue was compared with the T-cell repertoire of blood. After sampling, hyperthyroidism patients received methimazole starting at 30 mg daily, and ophthalmopathy patients received high-dose intravenous methylprednisolone.

Looking up the germline V gene (reference sequence) yields CDR1 DFQATT and CDR2 SNEGSKA. The CDR3 covers 16 residues, taking in both the cysteine and the phenylalanine. CDR3 DNA is the only sequence kept; it has 48 bases, read in frame from the first base. Relative to germline, V is missing 3 bases and J is missing 2 bases, with 12 bases of the junction outside any gene match. Overall results and qualifications from the work: In cross-validation, the 13-signature model distinguished ophthalmopathy from stable hyperthyroidism with around 86% sensitivity and approximately 81% specificity, while in the test set the corresponding values were 80% and 75%. In validation, the model predicted ophthalmopathy progression with nearly 71% sensitivity and approximately 78% specificity; roughly eleven predicted patients were CT-confirmed with GO in a median of approximately 6.2 months. No statistical method was used to predetermine the sample size, and group allocation was not hidden from the investigators. Most expanded thyroid clonotypes with a frequency above 0.001 also appeared in blood, which suggests that blood repertoires may reflect the immune response in the thyroid.

TCR beta CDR3 regions were amplified from RNA transcripts for repertoire sequencing. The first round was an RT-PCR using HTBI primers with the Qiagen OneStep RT-PCR kit, and this first round was followed by a second-round multiplex PCR, then size selection and purification. Libraries were sequenced paired-end with 100 bp reads on an Illumina HiSeq2000. The study's processing was this. SOAPnuke was used for read processing, and reads with adapters, uncalled bases, a mean Phred below 15, or no exact constant-primer or identifier match were discarded. COPE v1.2.5 was used to merge high-quality paired reads. Unique nucleotide sequences were defined as clonotypes and aligned to IMGT TRB V, D and J references using MiTCR v1.1. The analysis was limited to V-J combinations with a frequency above 0.0001, which together covered 99.2% of repertoires. A TCR clonal expansion and chaos score per V-J combination was defined as the ratio of F50 clonal expansion to chaos observed in the TCRdist matrix. Welch's t-statistics and random forest were used to reduce the features to 13 V-J combinations, which were then used as input to a naive Bayes classifier. Thyroid-blood repertoire similarity was quantified with the Morisita-Horn index. TCRdb passed the public sequencing reads through fastp at Q25 and MiXCR, retaining productive beta sequences. Entries that share a CDR3 protein sequence are merged under the most common genes and DNA. The V and J calls reflect TCRdb's pipeline rather than the authors' work. This sample comprises approximately 640,000 distinct CDR3 sequences, under 50% of them detected only once. The ten biggest clones cover more than 2.5% of the sample.

As concerns this clonotype: What this receptor recognizes is not known. Base quality data are lacking; no much larger clone is found one base away.

Ophthalmopathy patients had moderately to severely active disease, Clinical Activity Score of at least 3, NOSPECS grade of at least 4, and disease duration under 3 months. Patients were excluded if they had other autoimmune diseases, uncontrolled infections, pregnancy or lactation. Diagnosis was based on clinical symptoms, serum thyroxine, TRAb, thyroid ultrasound and orbital computed tomography. PBMCs were isolated from 10 ml of fresh peripheral blood by Ficoll-Paque density gradient centrifugation. Total RNA was extracted with Trizol reagent and quality-checked on an Agilent 2100 Bioanalyzer. Recombination connected TRBV20-1 to TRBJ2-5, with 7 bases aligning to TRBD2. This receptor was taken from an adult man with Graves' ophthalmopathy. Sequencing was done on a sample of peripheral blood. The CDR3 amino acid sequence is: CSASQSWGGTQETQYF. The DNA sequence is given as TGCAGTGCTAGCCAGTCGTGGGGGGGAACTCAAGAGACCCAGTACTTC.